Given below is one T cell receptor (beta chain) in context. Its antigen is as yet unknown. The repertoire was sequenced with immunoSEQ multiplex PCR; TCRdb's copy has only in-frame clones and lacks some. The sample lists about 16,000 clones, approximately 88% seen once, with approximately 5.5% in the top ten. This record belongs to a study of graft-versus-host responses after intestinal transplantation. The V and J ends lost 1 base and 5 bases respectively, with 13 bases between them. Germline V CDR1 and CDR2: SGHNT, YYREEE (reference sequence). The CDR3 runs 14 residues. Whole-study results and caveats: The highest levels of circulating GvH clones went along with early declines in HvG clones after transplant.

The specimen comprised PBMCs, sampled 110 days after intestinal transplant. This TCR derives from a human patient who received an intestinal transplant, so some T cells may come from the graft donor. The chain recombines TRBV5-4 with TRBJ2-7; no firm D call. CDR3 nucleotide sequence: TGTGCCAGCAGCTTGAACTCCCTCCCTCACGAGCAGTACTTC. It codes for CASSLNSLPHEQYF.